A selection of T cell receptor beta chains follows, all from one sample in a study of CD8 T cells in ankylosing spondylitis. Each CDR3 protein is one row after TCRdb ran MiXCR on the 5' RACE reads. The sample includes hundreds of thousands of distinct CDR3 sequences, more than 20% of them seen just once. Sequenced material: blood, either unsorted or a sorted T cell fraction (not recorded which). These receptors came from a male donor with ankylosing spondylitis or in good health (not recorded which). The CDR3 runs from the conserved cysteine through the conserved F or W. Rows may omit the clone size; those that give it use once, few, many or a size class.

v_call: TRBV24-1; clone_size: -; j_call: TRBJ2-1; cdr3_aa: CATSDSREREQFF
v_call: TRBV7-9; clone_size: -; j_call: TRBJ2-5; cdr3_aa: CASSPPRGWETQYF
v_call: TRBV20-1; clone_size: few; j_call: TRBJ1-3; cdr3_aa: CSARDSGPRNTIYF
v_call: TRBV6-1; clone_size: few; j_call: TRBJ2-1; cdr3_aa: CASRNRDRVHEQFF
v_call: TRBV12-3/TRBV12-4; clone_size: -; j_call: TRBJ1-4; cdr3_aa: CASSLDVKRRLFF
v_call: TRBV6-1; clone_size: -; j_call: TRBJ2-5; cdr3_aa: CASSPNPGVIGETQYF
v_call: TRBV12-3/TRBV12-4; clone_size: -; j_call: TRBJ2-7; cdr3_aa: CASSRGQLDEQYF
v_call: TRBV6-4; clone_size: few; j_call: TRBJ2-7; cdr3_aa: CASSEAASGASDEQYF
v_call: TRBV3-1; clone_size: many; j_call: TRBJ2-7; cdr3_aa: CASSQDPPDSPSSYEQYF
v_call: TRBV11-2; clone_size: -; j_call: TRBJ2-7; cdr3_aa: CASSPGPRHYEQYF
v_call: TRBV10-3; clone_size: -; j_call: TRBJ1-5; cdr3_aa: CAMQGVYSNQPQHF
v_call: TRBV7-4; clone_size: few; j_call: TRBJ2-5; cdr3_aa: CASSSEGLAGIETQYF
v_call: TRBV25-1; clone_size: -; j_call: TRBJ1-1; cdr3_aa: CASGDPGTGFGTFF
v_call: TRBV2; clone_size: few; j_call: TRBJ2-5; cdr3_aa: CASSDAGHRAQYF
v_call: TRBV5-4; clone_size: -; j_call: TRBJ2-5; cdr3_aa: CASSSPTSGGLRDAETQYF
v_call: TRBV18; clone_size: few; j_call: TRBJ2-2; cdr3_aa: CASSPREGGELFF
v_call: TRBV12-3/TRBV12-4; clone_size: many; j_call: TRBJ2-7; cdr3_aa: CASSPGLAVSYEQYF
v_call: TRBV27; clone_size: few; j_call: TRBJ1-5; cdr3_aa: CASSSLNQPQHF
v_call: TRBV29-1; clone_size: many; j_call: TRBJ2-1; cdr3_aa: CSVIEQGVNEQFF
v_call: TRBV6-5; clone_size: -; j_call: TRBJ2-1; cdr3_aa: CASSYWLAGDNEQFF
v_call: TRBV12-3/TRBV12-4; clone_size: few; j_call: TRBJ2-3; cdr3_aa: CASSLPDHTDTQYF
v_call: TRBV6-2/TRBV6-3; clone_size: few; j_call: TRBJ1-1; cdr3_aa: CASSVLTEAFF
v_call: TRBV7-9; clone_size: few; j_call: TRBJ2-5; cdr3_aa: CASSLAVPQGQHF
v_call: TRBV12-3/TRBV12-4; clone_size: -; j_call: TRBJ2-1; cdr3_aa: CASSLPAEGNSYNEQFF
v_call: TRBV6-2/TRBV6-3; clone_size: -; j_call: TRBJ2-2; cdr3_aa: CASSPSTGYGELFF
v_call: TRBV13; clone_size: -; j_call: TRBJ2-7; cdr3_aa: CASSLGRDPSYEQYF
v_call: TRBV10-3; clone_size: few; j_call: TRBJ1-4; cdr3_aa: CAISEADREGGKLFF
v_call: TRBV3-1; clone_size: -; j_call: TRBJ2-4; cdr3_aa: CASSPRPQGAIAAENIQYF